The 32 T cell receptor beta chains listed next were all sequenced from one sample in a study of blood T cell repertoires in COVID-19. Sequencing was performed with immunoSEQ multiplex PCR; in TCRdb, only in-frame clones are kept and a portion is missing. The table shows roughly 280,000 clones, with about 88% occurring only once. Input material: peripheral blood. These receptors originate from a man aged 18-30 years with active or convalescent COVID-19.

The chain employs TRBV5-1 and TRBJ1-5; TRBD1 matches at 7 bases. CDR1 and CDR2 from the germline V gene are SGHRS and YFSETQ. V lost 4 bases to trimming and J lost 13 bases; unmatched junction nucleotides: 11. The CDR3 is made up of 13 amino acids. CDR3 sequence reads: CASSQLTGENQHF. CDR3 in DNA: TGCGCCAGCAGCCAGCTTACAGGGGAGAATCAGCATTTT.

This chain joins TRBV30 and TRBJ2-3, with a possible D match to TRBD2 (6 bases). V was shortened by 2 bases and J by 4 bases, with 13 bases between the two germline ends. This CDR3 is built from 14 residues. Per germline, CDR1 GTSNPN and CDR2 SVGIG (reference sequence). CDR3 residues: CAWSRLDRPDTQYF. The CDR3, as DNA: TGTGCCTGGAGTCGACTAGATCGTCCAGATACGCAGTATTTT.

J is TRBJ2-7 and V is TRBV5-5; D may be TRBD1 (8 bases). The CDR3 has 17 residues. Trimming removed 4 bases from V and 2 bases from J, with 22 bases in between. Germline V gene sequence: CDR1 SGHKS, CDR2 YYEKEE (reference sequence). As DNA, the CDR3 is TGTGCCAGCAGCCACAATGCAAACAGGGGGGGTCCCTACGAGCAGTACTTC. Its translation: CASSHNANRGGPYEQYF.

The chain uses TRBV7-9 and TRBJ1-5, with 9 bases that match TRBD1. V trimming: 1 base; J trimming: 3 bases; junction bases outside the gene matches: 4. The CDR3 is made up of 16 amino acids. Germline assignment: CDR1 SEHNR and CDR2 FQNEAQ (reference sequence). The CDR3 DNA is TGTGCCAGCAGCTTAGACAGGGGGCAAATCAATCAGCCCCAGCATTTT. Protein sequence: CASSLDRGQINQPQHF.

This chain links TRBV10-3 with TRBJ1-2; D gene ambiguous. This CDR3 has 14 amino acids. The germline V gene encodes CDR1 ENHRY and CDR2 SYGVKD. Trimming took 0 bases from V and 3 from J, leaving 8 bases between them. CDR3 nucleotides: TGTGCCATCAGTGAGTCGACAACGGACTATGGCTACACCTTC. Translating gives CAISESTTDYGYTF.

The rearrangement uses TRBV5-6 and TRBJ1-5, with D uncertain. Germline CDR1 SGHDT, CDR2 YYEEEE. Trimming pared 1 base from V and 6 bases from J, leaving 11 bases between. This CDR3 has 14 amino acids. As DNA, the CDR3 is TGTGCCAGCAGCTTGTGGGCCCCCGGTCAGCCCCAGCATTTT. It is translated as CASSLWAPGQPQHF.

This chain uses TRBV7-2 with TRBJ2-1; TRBD1 is a possible D gene (6 bases). The V gene's germline CDR1 is SGHTA and CDR2 FQGNSA. This CDR3 region has 13 residues. V was shortened by 5 bases and J by 6 bases, with 11 bases between the two germline ends. CDR3 nucleotide sequence: TGTGCCAGCAGCCCGGGACACATCAATGAGCAGTTCTTC. Protein sequence: CASSPGHINEQFF.

A word on this clone: One junction end does not reproduce the germline sequence, and a read error may be involved. V usage is TRBV3-1 (or the pseudogene TRBV3-2) and J usage is TRBJ2-3; 8 nucleotides agree with TRBD1. Germline loops: CDR1 LGHDT, CDR2 YNNKEL (reference sequence). The CDR3 sequence is 19 residues long. This chain's CDR3 is CASSQDFPGTGFFTDTQYF. For the CDR3, the DNA is TGTGCCAGCAGTCAAGATTTCCCCGGGACAGGTTTTTTCACAGATACGCAGTATTTT.

The chain employs TRBV12-5 and TRBJ2-5; TRBD2 aligns across 8 bases. With V trimmed by 0 bases and J by 13 bases, 4 bases remained unmatched. This CDR3 is built from 12 residues. CDR1 is LGHNT and CDR2 is FRNRAP in the germline V gene. CDR3 loop: CASGLVKGLVYF. The CDR3 DNA follows: TGTGCTAGTGGTTTGGTAAAGGGACTAGTGTACTTC.

CDR3 residues: CASSLAGRASEQYF. In DNA, the CDR3 is TGCGCCAGCAGCTTGGCCGGGAGGGCCTCCGAGCAGTACTTC. The rearrangement uses TRBV5-1 and TRBJ2-7; 8 bases map to TRBD2. Germline V gene sequence: CDR1 SGHRS, CDR2 YFSETQ. V was clipped by 0 bases and J by 6 bases; unmatched bases: 5. The CDR3 is 14 residues long. Combining the CDR3 with reference TRBV5-1 and TRBJ2-7 gives the whole variable domain KAGVTQTPRYLIKTRGQQVTLSCSPISGHRSVSWYQQTPGQGLQFLFEYFSETQRNKGNFPGRFSGRQFSNSRSEMNVSTLELGDSALYLCASSLAGRASEQYFGPGTRLTVT.

V is TRBV4-2 and J is TRBJ2-1; TRBD2 matches 11 bases. This CDR3 is built from 17 residues. CDR1 LGHNA and CDR2 YNFKEQ come from the germline V gene. V shed 5 bases, J shed 4 bases, and the junction held 10 bases outside the gene matches. CDR3 coding DNA: TGTGCCAGCAGCGGGTCGTTGGGACTAGCGGATTACAATGAGCAGTTCTTC. Its translation is CASSGSLGLADYNEQFF.

This clone was picked up a small number of times. The chain combines TRBV11-2 with TRBJ2-7; D is perhaps TRBD1 (6 bases). Germline CDR1 SGHAT, CDR2 FQNNGV. CDR3 length: 14 residues. Trimming removed 1 base at V and 4 bases at J, with 11 bases between. The CDR3 region is CASSLVGTRYEQYF. CDR3 nucleotides: TGTGCCAGCAGCTTAGTAGGGACAAGGTACGAGCAGTACTTC.

This clone appeared a single time. V and J are TRBV7-2 and TRBJ2-7, with D perhaps TRBD1 (6 bases). The germline V gene has CDR1 SGHTA and CDR2 FQGNSA. The V end lost 2 bases, the J end lost 12 bases, and 17 bases lay between the germline ends. This CDR3 comprises 13 residues. The CDR3 coding sequence is TGTGCCAGCAGCTTACCAACTTCAGGGGACACGTACTTC. Translated: CASSLPTSGDTYF.

Only a few counts were recorded for this clone. The chain employs TRBV19 and TRBJ2-7; 7 nucleotides line up with TRBD1. With 11 bases clipped from V and 2 bases from J, the junction kept 15 bases outside the gene matches. This CDR3 is built from 15 residues. Germline V CDR1 and CDR2: LNHDA, SQIVND (reference sequence). CDR3 bases: TGTGCCGTAGGGGCAGGGGGAGCCTCGGCCTACGAGCAGTACTTC. Amino acid sequence: CAVGAGGASAYEQYF.

This clone was seen just once. J is TRBJ1-1 and V is TRBV27, with TRBD1 matching over 12 bases. V lost 3 bases, J lost 8 bases, and 4 bases stayed unmatched. Germline CDR1 reads MNHEY; CDR2 reads SMNVEV (reference sequence). This CDR3 has 14 amino acids. The CDR3 coding sequence is TGTGCCAGCAGTTTCCTGGGACAGGGGGCGGAAGCTTTCTTT. The encoded protein is CASSFLGQGAEAFF.

The rearrangement joins TRBV2 to TRBJ2-6; tentative D call: TRBD1 (5 bases). V was trimmed by 6 bases and J by 2 bases, leaving 8 bases between them. The CDR3 is 14 residues long. Germline V gene data show CDR1 as SNHLY and CDR2 as FYNNEI. CDR3 sequence (DNA): TGTGCCAGCAGCGCAGGGACTGGGGCCAACGTCCTGACTTTC. As protein: CASSAGTGANVLTF.

The chain carries TRBV7-3 and TRBJ1-2; D call uncertain. The CDR3 contains 15 residues. From germline, CDR1 is SGHTA and CDR2 FQGTGA. The V gene lost 5 bases and the J gene lost 1 base, with 14 bases spanning the gap. The CDR3 nucleotides read TGTGCCAGCAGCGCCGGAGACGCGGGTAACTATGGCTACACCTTC. The encoded protein is CASSAGDAGNYGYTF.

The chain uses TRBV25-1 and TRBJ2-3; the match to TRBD2 covers 14 bases. V trimming: 3 bases; J trimming: 5 bases; junction bases outside the gene matches: 1. CDR1 is MGHDK, CDR2 SYGVNS, per germline. The CDR3 extends over 15 amino acids. Here the CDR3 reads CASSETSGGGDTQYF. The CDR3 DNA sequence: TGTGCCAGCAGTGAGACTAGCGGGGGGGGAGATACGCAGTATTTT. Filled out from reference TRBV25-1 and TRBJ2-3, the complete variable domain reads EADIYQTPRYLVIGTGKKITLECSQTMGHDKMYWYQQDPGMELHLIHYSYGVNSTEKGDLSSESTVSRIRTEHFPLTLESARPSHTSQYLCASSETSGGGDTQYFGPGTRLTVL.

V and J are TRBV2 and TRBJ2-2; 7 positions agree with TRBD1. Germline V gene sequence: CDR1 SNHLY, CDR2 FYNNEI. J was trimmed by 7 bases and V by 4 bases; bases with no gene match: 9. The CDR3 runs 15 residues. The CDR3 coding sequence is TGTGCCAGCAGTGTTGTGACAGGGATCCACGGGGAGCTGTTTTTT. Its translation: CASSVVTGIHGELFF.

The rearrangement links TRBV7-3 to TRBJ2-3; TRBD1 matches 8 bases. Germline CDR1 SGHTA, CDR2 FQGTGA. The V and J ends lost 1 base and 0 bases, in that order; junction bases with no gene match: 3. There are 16 residues in the CDR3. The CDR3 DNA reads as TGTGCCAGCAGCTTAAATGACAGGGGTAGCACAGATACGCAGTATTTT. It specifies CASSLNDRGSTDTQYF.

This chain joins TRBV5-1 and TRBJ2-7, with TRBD2 matching 9 bases. There are 17 residues in the CDR3. The V segment lost 0 bases and the J segment 0 bases; nucleotides outside the gene matches: 7. CDR1 and CDR2 from the germline V gene are SGHRS and YFSETQ. The chain's CDR3 is CASSLAATSGSSYEQYF. The CDR3 nucleotides read TGCGCCAGCAGCTTGGCCGCGACTAGCGGAAGCTCCTACGAGCAGTACTTC.

The rearrangement links TRBV6-5 to TRBJ1-5; perhaps TRBD1 as D (5 bases). CDR3 length: 14 residues. Germline loops: CDR1 MNHEY, CDR2 SVGAGI. Trimming pared 0 bases from V and 5 bases from J, leaving 8 bases between. For the CDR3, the DNA is TGTGCCAGCAGTTACTCGACAGTCCATCAGCCCCAGCATTTT. Amino acids: CASSYSTVHQPQHF.

This chain joins TRBV3-1 (or the pseudogene TRBV3-2) and TRBJ1-4; 7 nucleotides match TRBD1. Trimming took 7 bases from V and 15 from J; bases not matched to a gene: 8. There are 11 residues in the CDR3. Germline V gene sequence: CDR1 LGHDT, CDR2 YNNKEL (reference sequence). CDR3 sequence: CASTGPQGVFF. The CDR3 nucleotides read TGTGCCAGCACCGGCCCCCAGGGGGTGTTTTTT.

The chain joins TRBV19 to TRBJ2-5, with 7 bases matching TRBD1. V was pared by 4 bases and J by 5 bases, with 7 bases of the junction left unmatched. Per the germline V gene, CDR1 is LNHDA and CDR2 is SQIVND (reference sequence). The CDR3 runs to 14 residues. CDR3 residues: CASSTAGGRETQYF. DNA for the CDR3: TGTGCCAGTAGTACGGCAGGGGGAAGGGAGACCCAGTACTTC.

J is TRBJ1-3 and V is TRBV11-3; D unclear. Trimming removed 5 bases from V and 0 bases from J, with 8 bases in between. The CDR3 totals 14 residues. Germline CDR1 SGHNT, CDR2 YENEEA. The CDR3 coding sequence is TGTGCCAGCAGCGAGGGCTTCTCTGGAAACACCATATATTTT. Protein: CASSEGFSGNTIYF. Combining the CDR3 with reference TRBV11-3 and TRBJ1-3 gives the whole variable domain EAGVVQSPRYKIIEKKQPVAFWCNPISGHNTLYWYLQNLGQGPELLIRYENEEAVDDSQLPKDRFSAERLKGVDSTLKIQPAELGDSAVYLCASSEGFSGNTIYFGEGSWLTVV.

This chain joins TRBV2 and TRBJ1-4; possible D gene TRBD1, 5 bases. The CDR3 contains 17 residues. Per germline, CDR1 SNHLY and CDR2 FYNNEI. V shed 8 bases and J shed 6 bases, with 25 bases lying between them. The CDR3 DNA reads as TGTGCCAGCGCTGATAAGGGGTCTACGGGTTTATATGAAAAACTGTTTTTT. Translating it yields CASADKGSTGLYEKLFF. The whole variable domain, remainder taken from reference TRBV2 and TRBJ1-4, is EPEVTQTPSHQVTQMGQEVILRCVPISNHLYFYWYRQILGQKVEFLVSFYNNEISEKSEIFDDQFSVERPDGSNFTLKIRSTKLEDSAMYFCASADKGSTGLYEKLFFGSGTQLSVL.

This chain uses TRBV5-1 with TRBJ2-7; D is possibly TRBD1 (5 bases). The V gene lost 5 bases and the J gene lost 0 bases, with 9 bases spanning the gap. The CDR3 has 13 amino acids. Germline CDR1 SGHRS, CDR2 YFSETQ. CDR3 DNA sequence: TGCGCCAGCAGGGGGCGCCTCTCCTACGAGCAGTACTTC. Translation gives CASRGRLSYEQYF.

The rearrangement links TRBV2 to TRBJ2-2; D possibly corresponds to TRBD2 (6 bases). V dropped 6 bases and J dropped 4 bases, with 12 bases sitting between them. CDR3 length: 14 residues. Germline loops: CDR1 SNHLY, CDR2 FYNNEI. CDR3 loop: CASSPTRPTGELFF. DNA for the CDR3: TGTGCCAGCAGCCCGACTAGACCCACCGGGGAGCTGTTTTTT.

This chain links TRBV19 with TRBJ1-4, with D tentatively TRBD1 (5 bases). This CDR3 is built from 14 residues. Trimming took 7 bases from V and 11 from J, leaving 20 bases between them. CDR1 is LNHDA and CDR2 is SQIVND in the germline V gene (reference sequence). The CDR3: CASNPPGGFDKLFF. DNA of the CDR3: TGTGCCAGTAACCCCCCCGGGGGATTTGACAAACTGTTTTTT.

V usage is TRBV3-1 (or the pseudogene TRBV3-2) and J usage is TRBJ1-1; the match to TRBD1 covers 7 bases. This CDR3 is 14 amino acids long. After removal of 5 bases from V and 9 bases from J, the junction contained 12 bases not matched to a gene. The germline V gene has CDR1 LGHDT and CDR2 YNNKEL (reference sequence). The DNA for the CDR3 is TGTGCCAGCAGCTCGAGACAGGGAGGACGCCAAGCTTTCTTT. Protein: CASSSRQGGRQAFF.

This clone has just a few counts. J is TRBJ1-2 and V is TRBV7-9; maybe TRBD1 (6 bases). The CDR3 contains 16 residues. Germline V gives CDR1 SEHNR, CDR2 FQNEAQ (reference sequence). The germline V and J ends were trimmed by 2 bases and 4 bases, with 17 bases remaining between them. The DNA for the CDR3 is TGTGCCAGCAGCTTACCGATCGGACAGACCAGCTATGGCTACACCTTC. It encodes CASSLPIGQTSYGYTF.

The rearrangement links TRBV11-3 to TRBJ2-7; 7 nucleotides match TRBD1. Unmatched junction bases numbered 4, after V lost 1 base and J lost 7 bases. The CDR3 is 13 residues long. Germline CDR1 and CDR2: SGHNT and YENEEA. The CDR3, as DNA: TGTGCCAGCAGCTTAGTACAGGGGCAGGAGCAGTACTTC. As protein: CASSLVQGQEQYF.